The 23 T cell receptor beta chains listed next were all sequenced from one sample in a study of cytomegalovirus exposure and HLA in healthy donors. The repertoire was sequenced with immunoSEQ multiplex PCR; TCRdb's copy has only in-frame clones and lacks some. The top ten hold roughly 0.99% of the sample, which has over 250,000 clones, 65% to 90% seen once. The sample consisted of PBMCs. The receptors stem from a young woman in good health and CMV-seronegative.

This clone has more than one count but fewer than ten. This chain connects TRBV7-2 to TRBJ1-5; 7 positions match TRBD1. V shed 8 bases and J 4 bases; nucleotides not matched to a gene: 8. The CDR3 spans 14 residues. The germline gives CDR1 SGHTA, CDR2 FQGNSA. The chain's CDR3 is CASGPGQSNQPQHF. The CDR3 bases are TGTGCCAGCGGACCGGGACAGTCTAATCAGCCCCAGCATTTT.

The V call is TRBV6-4, the J call TRBJ1-2, with 8 positions matching TRBD1. V was pared by 6 bases and J by 4 bases, with 1 base of the junction left unmatched. The CDR3 runs to 12 residues. Germline assignment: CDR1 MRHNA and CDR2 SNTAGT. The CDR3 region is CASSRGPYGYTF. The CDR3 DNA follows: TGTGCCAGCAGCAGGGGGCCCTATGGCTACACCTTC.

This clone was seen a handful of times. The genes are TRBV9 and TRBJ1-2, with TRBD1 as a possible D gene (5 bases). Germline loops: CDR1 SGDLS, CDR2 YYNGEE. The CDR3 covers 14 residues. With 3 bases removed from V and 3 bases from J, the gap between germline ends came to 12 bases. In nucleotides, the CDR3 is TGTGCCAGCAGCGAGCTAGTGGGGCACTATGGCTACACCTTC. Translating gives CASSELVGHYGYTF.

V and J are TRBV4-3 and TRBJ1-3; 8 bases align to TRBD1. The CDR3 loop spans 15 amino acids. Per germline, CDR1 LGHNA and CDR2 YSLEER. Unmatched junction bases numbered 2, after V lost 2 bases and J lost 2 bases. The CDR3 loop is CASSQTTGAGNTIYF. The DNA for the CDR3 is TGCGCCAGCAGCCAAACGACAGGGGCTGGAAACACCATATATTTT.

The chain recombines TRBV7-9 with TRBJ1-5, with a possible D match to TRBD1 (6 bases). Per germline, CDR1 SEHNR and CDR2 FQNEAQ (reference sequence). The CDR3 is made up of 16 amino acids. V was cut by 5 bases and J by 0 bases, with 14 bases left in between. CDR3 sequence (DNA): TGTGCCAGCAGCAGAGAGGGGGTCTATAGCAATCAGCCCCAGCATTTT. Its protein product is CASSREGVYSNQPQHF.

The rearrangement links TRBV27 to TRBJ1-1, with D perhaps matching TRBD1 (5 bases). The germline V gene encodes CDR1 MNHEY and CDR2 SMNVEV (reference sequence). CDR3 length: 14 amino acids. Trimming took 4 bases from V and 1 from J, leaving 10 bases between them. The CDR3 reads CASSSGLRNTEAFF. Written as DNA, the CDR3 is TGTGCCAGCAGTTCAGGGCTACGGAACACTGAAGCTTTCTTT.

The chain uses TRBV27 and TRBJ1-1, with D possibly TRBD1 on 5 matching bases. Germline values: CDR1 MNHEY, CDR2 SMNVEV (reference sequence). V dropped 8 bases and J dropped 1 base, with 20 bases sitting between them. This CDR3 comprises 16 residues. CDR3 region: CASSSRVSGPNTEAFF. DNA for the CDR3: TGTGCCAGCTCTTCCCGGGTTTCAGGGCCGAACACTGAAGCTTTCTTT.

The CDR3 sequence: CASSLGQGIDEQYF. CDR3 coding DNA: TGTGCCAGCAGCTTGGGACAGGGCATAGATGAGCAGTACTTC. The J gene is TRBJ2-7, the V gene TRBV5-5; TRBD1 aligns across 7 bases. Per germline, CDR1 SGHKS and CDR2 YYEKEE (reference sequence). V dropped 0 bases and J dropped 7; count of bases not matched to a gene: 7. The CDR3 is 14 residues long.

The table lists this clone with a few counts. The J gene is TRBJ2-7, the V gene TRBV7-9; 9 nucleotides align to TRBD1. Germline V gives CDR1 SEHNR, CDR2 FQNEAQ (reference sequence). J lost 2 bases, V lost 7 bases, and 9 bases had no gene match. The CDR3 totals 15 residues. The CDR3 nucleotides are TGTGCCAGCACAAGGACGGGACAGGGCCCCTACGAGCAGTACTTC. Translated: CASTRTGQGPYEQYF. Complete variable domain (other parts from reference TRBV7-9 and TRBJ2-7): DTGVSQNPRHKITKRGQNVTFRCDPISEHNRLYWYRQTLGQGPEFLTYFQNEAQLEKSRLLSDRFSAERPKGSFSTLEIQRTEQGDSAMYLCASTRTGQGPYEQYFGPGTRLTVT.

The chain joins TRBV28 to TRBJ1-2, with D possibly matching TRBD1 (5 bases). The CDR3 contains 13 residues. Trimming removed 3 bases from V and 3 bases from J, with 8 bases in between. Germline-derived CDR1 and CDR2 are MDHEN and SYDVKM. Here the CDR3 reads CASSFVGDYGYTF. CDR3 in DNA: TGTGCCAGCAGTTTTGTAGGGGACTATGGCTACACCTTC.

This chain connects TRBV6-6 to TRBJ2-3; 14 bases are a match to TRBD2. Germline trimming cut 5 bases from V and 5 bases from J; bases unmatched to any gene: 3. The length of the CDR3 is 15 residues. Germline V gene data show CDR1 as MNHNY and CDR2 as SVGAGI (reference sequence). CDR3 region: CASSRLAGGGDTQYF. In DNA form, the CDR3 reads TGTGCCAGCAGTCGACTAGCGGGAGGGGGAGATACGCAGTATTTT.

Written as DNA, the CDR3 is TGCGCCAGCACCCGGCGACTAGCGGACTCCCAAGAGACCCAGTACTTC. Amino acids: CASTRRLADSQETQYF. The J gene is TRBJ2-5, the V gene TRBV5-1; TRBD2 aligns across 9 bases. J gave up 1 base and V 6 bases, and 10 bases lay outside the gene matches. This CDR3 comprises 16 residues. Germline lookup yields CDR1 SGHRS and CDR2 YFSETQ.

This chain links TRBV10-3 with TRBJ2-3; D remains unclear. The V gene's germline CDR1 is ENHRY and CDR2 SYGVKD. V lost 3 bases, J lost 14 bases, and 15 bases lay in between. The CDR3 is 12 amino acids. This chain's CDR3 is CAISDSYRFGYF. CDR3 sequence (DNA): TGTGCCATCAGTGACAGCTACAGATTCGGGTATTTT.

V is TRBV14 and J is TRBJ2-1, with TRBD1 as a possible D gene (6 bases). V was trimmed by 0 bases and J by 4 bases, leaving 13 bases between them. The CDR3 loop spans 16 amino acids. Germline V gene lookup returns CDR1 SGHDN and CDR2 FVKESK. CDR3 DNA sequence: TGTGCCAGCAGCCAAGATTCAGGCAGGGGTTACAATGAGCAGTTCTTC. It translates to CASSQDSGRGYNEQFF. The variable domain in full, completed from reference TRBV14 and TRBJ2-1, reads EAGVTQFPSHSVIEKGQTVTLRCDPISGHDNLYWYRRVMGKEIKFLLHFVKESKQDESGMPNNRFLAERTGGTYSTLKVQPAELEDSGVYFCASSQDSGRGYNEQFFGPGTRLTVL.

The J gene is TRBJ2-1, the V gene TRBV27, with 14 bases identical to TRBD2. The CDR3 covers 20 residues. V trimming: 9 bases; J trimming: 6 bases; junction bases outside the gene matches: 22. CDR1 is MNHEY, CDR2 SMNVEV, per germline (reference sequence). The CDR3 loop reads CARNFPGLAGVGGYCNEQFF. As DNA, the CDR3 is TGTGCCAGAAATTTTCCGGGACTAGCGGGAGTAGGGGGATATTGCAATGAGCAGTTCTTC.

The chain carries TRBV28 and TRBJ2-7; 7 bases map to TRBD2. The germline CDR1 and CDR2 sequences are MDHEN and SYDVKM. CDR3 length: 15 amino acids. V trimming: 6 bases; J trimming: 4 bases; junction bases outside the gene matches: 12. CDR3 loop: CASSPGGERLYEQYF. CDR3 nucleotides: TGTGCCAGCAGCCCGGGAGGCGAGAGGCTTTACGAGCAGTACTTC.

The table lists this clone with a few counts. The chain couples TRBV6-5 to TRBJ2-2; D uncertain. Germline V gene data show CDR1 as MNHEY and CDR2 as SVGAGI. V was cut by 2 bases and J by 2 bases, with 3 bases left in between. The CDR3 runs to 13 residues. This CDR3 is CASSYTNTGELFF. As DNA, the CDR3 is TGTGCCAGCAGTTACACAAACACCGGGGAGCTGTTTTTT.

This chain joins TRBV10-1 and TRBJ2-7; D may be TRBD1 (6 bases). CDR3 length: 10 residues. The germline V gene has CDR1 WNHNN and CDR2 SYGVQD (reference sequence). The DNA for the CDR3 is TGCGGGGGGCGTTTTAGCGAGCAGTACTTC. Protein: CGGRFSEQYF.

The chain couples TRBV2 to TRBJ2-2; TRBD2 agrees at 7 bases. Germline V gene sequence: CDR1 SNHLY, CDR2 FYNNEI. With 3 bases clipped from V and 5 bases from J, the junction kept 3 bases outside the gene matches. The CDR3 length is 14 residues. In DNA, the CDR3 is TGTGCCAGCAGTGATGGGGGACTAACCGGGGAGCTGTTTTTT. Protein product: CASSDGGLTGELFF. Filled out from reference TRBV2 and TRBJ2-2, the complete variable domain reads EPEVTQTPSHQVTQMGQEVILRCVPISNHLYFYWYRQILGQKVEFLVSFYNNEISEKSEIFDDQFSVERPDGSNFTLKIRSTKLEDSAMYFCASSDGGLTGELFFGEGSRLTVL.

The chain links TRBV5-6 to TRBJ1-1; D unresolved. This CDR3 contains 16 residues. Germline V gene sequence: CDR1 SGHDT, CDR2 YYEEEE. V gave up 0 bases and J gave up 4 bases, with 16 bases separating them. This CDR3 is CASSLVLQWRSTEAFF. The CDR3 region has the DNA TGTGCCAGCAGCTTGGTGTTACAGTGGAGGAGCACTGAAGCTTTCTTT.

The genes are TRBV5-4 and TRBJ1-5, with D perhaps TRBD1 (5 bases). The CDR3 length is 16 residues. V was trimmed by 0 bases and J by 2 bases, leaving 12 bases between them. Germline-derived CDR1 and CDR2 are SGHNT and YYREEE (reference sequence). The CDR3 region is CASSLDQGTGNQPQHF. CDR3 DNA sequence: TGTGCCAGCAGCTTGGACCAGGGAACAGGCAATCAGCCCCAGCATTTT.

V and J are TRBV7-9 and TRBJ2-7; unclear D gene. CDR1 SEHNR and CDR2 FQNEAQ come from the germline V gene (reference sequence). The CDR3 spans 13 residues. V lost 5 bases and J 6 bases, leaving 14 bases between the germline ends. The CDR3 region is CASSPSGRVEQYF. The CDR3 bases are TGTGCCAGCAGCCCCAGTGGCCGGGTCGAGCAGTACTTC.

This chain joins TRBV30 and TRBJ2-5; the D is unclear. Germline CDR1 is GTSNPN and CDR2 is SVGIG (reference sequence). Trimming took off 5 bases at V and 6 bases at J, with 16 bases between the two ends. The CDR3 sequence is 13 residues long. This CDR3 is CAWGVGASKTQYF. The DNA of the CDR3 is TGTGCCTGGGGAGTAGGTGCGTCGAAGACCCAGTACTTC.